Listed below are T cell receptor beta chains from one sample, sequenced in a study of follicular helper T cells after annual influenza vaccination. The repertoire was sequenced with immunoSEQ multiplex PCR; TCRdb's copy has only in-frame clones and lacks some. The table shows fewer than 9,500 clones, with around 90% occurring only once. The source was CXCR5+ CD38- circulating T follicular helper cells from blood, collected on the day of influenza vaccination. All receptors derive from an adult who received the influenza vaccine. Each CDR3 is given with its conserved first and last residue. A D gene is named only where the DNA matches it firmly. Clone size is given for some rows only: seen once, a few or many times, or a class if the clone is expanded.

>TRBJ1-6|.|.|TRBV30
TGTGCCTGGAGTAGAGTAAACTCACCCCTCCACTTT
CAWSRVNSPLHF
>TRBJ2-1|.|.|TRBV7-2
TGTGCCAGCAGCACCGACCCAGGACGATACAATGAGCAGTTCTTC
CASSTDPGRYNEQFF
>TRBJ2-6|.|.|TRBV5-4
TGTGCCAGCAGCTTGTGGATAGGCTCTGGGGCCAACGTCCTGACTTTC
CASSLWIGSGANVLTF
>TRBJ2-7|.|few|TRBV5-5
TGTGCCAGCAGCTTGCCAACAAGGGACGAGCAGTACTTC
CASSLPTRDEQYF
>TRBJ1-5|TRBD1|.|TRBV5-5
TGTGCCAGCAGCCAACAGGGGGCCCCCAATCAGCCCCAGCATTTT
CASSQQGAPNQPQHF
>TRBJ2-4|TRBD2|.|TRBV7-2
TGTGCCAGCAGCCCGAGCCAGAGCGGGGGGTACATTCAGTACTTC
CASSPSQSGGYIQYF
>TRBJ1-5|TRBD1|few|TRBV7-2
TGTGCCAGCAGCCGCCCGGGACAGGGACAGCCCCAGCATTTT
CASSRPGQGQPQHF
>TRBJ2-7|TRBD1|.|TRBV2
TGTGCCAGCGTCCGGGACAGGGACGTCTACGAGCAGTACTTC
CASVRDRDVYEQYF
>TRBJ1-2|.|.|TRBV27
TGTGCCAGCAGTTTAAGGGGAGGGGTCGCTAACTATGGCTACACCTTC
CASSLRGGVANYGYTF
>TRBJ1-5|TRBD1|once|TRBV19
TGTGCCAGTAAGGATAGAACAGGGGACGGCAATCAGCCCCAGCATTTT
CASKDRTGDGNQPQHF
>TRBJ1-1|.|.|TRBV9
TGTGCCAGCAGCCCGGGACTTACTGAAGCTTTCTTT
CASSPGLTEAFF
>TRBJ2-1|TRBD1|.|TRBV28
TGTGCCAGCAGTTCCGGGACAGCCCCTTACATCTTC
CASSSGTAPYIF
>TRBJ1-1|.|.|TRBV7-3
TGTGCCAGCAGCCCCAACCGGGAGAACACTGAAGCTTTCTTT
CASSPNRENTEAFF
>TRBJ1-6|.|.|TRBV6-1
TGTGCCAGCAGGGACAGTACAAATTCACCCCTCCACTTT
CASRDSTNSPLHF
>TRBJ1-1|.|few|TRBV2
TGTGCCAGCCAGGGAGGGGTGAACACTGAAGCTTTCTTT
CASQGGVNTEAFF
>TRBJ2-6|.|.|TRBV2
TGTGCCAGCACCCCACAACTAGCTGGGGCCAACGTCCTGACTTTC
CASTPQLAGANVLTF
>TRBJ1-2|.|.|TRBV6-6
TGTGCCAGCAGAATTGGCCCTAACTATGGCTACACCTTC
CASRIGPNYGYTF
>TRBJ1-2|TRBD1|.|TRBV5-6
TGTGCCAGCAGCTTAGGACAGGGGGTCGGTGGCTACACCTTC
CASSLGQGVGGYTF
>TRBJ1-6|.|.|TRBV5-4
TGTGCCAGCAGCTTGTTCGGATCACCCCTCCACTTT
CASSLFGSPLHF
>TRBJ1-1|.|.|TRBV6-5
TGTGCCAGTTACAGGGCTTTGAACACTGAAGCTTTCTTT
CASYRALNTEAFF
>TRBJ1-2|.|.|TRBV6-5
TGTGCCAGCAGTTACTCGAGGACGAACTATGGCTACACCTTC
CASSYSRTNYGYTF
>TRBJ2-3|.|.|TRBV13
TGTGCCAGCAGCTTGACGGGACGTAGCACAGATACGCAGTATTTT
CASSLTGRSTDTQYF
>TRBJ2-7|.|.|TRBV6-5
TGTGCCAGCAGGGTCATGGGCTCCTACGAGCAGTACTTC
CASRVMGSYEQYF
>TRBJ2-2|TRBD2|.|TRBV5-1
TGCGCCAGCAGCTTGGCACGGGGGGGAAACACCGGGGAGCTGTTTTTT
CASSLARGGNTGELFF
>TRBJ1-5|.|few|TRBV2
TGTGCCAGCAGCAGACAGAACCGTCAGCCCCAGCATTTT
CASSRQNRQPQHF
>TRBJ1-4|.|.|TRBV5-1
TGCGCCAGCGGACCGAGCTCGCGGGGGGAAGGTGAAAAACTGTTTTTT
CASGPSSRGEGEKLFF
>TRBJ2-2|.|.|TRBV5-1
TGCGCCAGCAGCCCGGCGCGGGGAGATACCGGGGAGCTGTTTTTT
CASSPARGDTGELFF
>TRBJ1-1|TRBD1|.|TRBV27
TGTGCCAGCACCCCCACAGGGGCCGCCGCTGGGAACACTGAAGCTTTCTTT
CASTPTGAAAGNTEAFF